This record covers a single T cell receptor (beta chain). Antigen specificity is unknown. Between the trimmed V and J ends, which lost 10 bases and 8 bases, there was a span of 17 bases. Germline lookup yields CDR1 SGHAT and CDR2 FQNNGV. The CDR3 sequence is 13 residues long. One entry per CDR3 protein, called by TCRdb with MiXCR from the RT-PCR reads. The sample carries hundreds of thousands of distinct CDR3 sequences, approximately 7.6% recorded once. This sample is part of a study of response to subunit inactivated influenza vaccine. Study-wide results and limits: Authors proposed each seasonal influenza vaccination draws in few new T cells.

This receptor was taken from a man between 50 and 69 years old who received an inactivated influenza vaccine. The rearrangement links TRBV11-2 to TRBJ2-2; the D is unclear. The sequences come from PBMCs from blood, collected approximately 25 months after vaccination. CDR3 sequence: CATLVDRAGELFF. For the CDR3, the DNA is TGTGCCACCTTAGTCGATCGGGCGGGGGAGCTGTTTTTT.